The present TCR beta chain was sequenced within a study of T-cell memory formation after mild COVID-19. Study-wide context: TCR clusters were mostly donor specific.

The sample holds a few counts of this clonotype. The CDR3 is 12 residues long. V gave up 5 bases and J gave up 10 bases, with 12 bases separating them. Germline CDR1 LNHNV, CDR2 YYDKDF (reference sequence). UMIs and sample barcodes were carried by the TCR alpha and TCR beta cDNA libraries that 5'RACE produced using constant-segment primers. TCRdb used MiXCR to reprocess the 5' RACE reads, holding one entry per CDR3 protein. The data contain fewer than 60,000 distinct CDR3 sequences, 27% of them singletons. Sequenced: PBMCs or a T cell subset sorted from them (not recorded which). The origin of this receptor is a young man who had mild COVID-19 (a few samples of this study predate the infection). Cell type and time point are not known. The chain has TRBV15 and TRBJ2-4; D remains unclear. The CDR3 sequence is CATSGPPRIQYF. CDR3 coding DNA: TGTGCCACCAGCGGCCCTCCCAGGATTCAGTACTTC.